Sequencing of this T cell receptor (beta chain) was carried out in a study of blood T cell repertoires in COVID-19. Study summary: Material from acute and convalescent COVID-19 was sourced from the United States, Italy and Spain. T cells, B-cell-depleted T cells, or PBMCs supplied cDNA or gDNA.

The V gene's germline CDR1 is MDHEN and CDR2 SYDVKM. The CDR3 is 14 amino acids. The trim removed 6 bases at V and 7 bases at J, leaving 10 bases unmatched. Original data processing: Estimation of nucleated cell counts was performed using reference gene primer amplification. This table comes from immunoSEQ multiplex PCR, and its TCRdb copy is limited to in-frame clones, with some not included. D and trimming were read from the DNA, whereas the V and J calls and clone size are those reported in that table. Among a few hundred thousand clones listed, roughly 90% were seen once. What was sequenced was peripheral blood. This TCR derives from a woman between 50 and 59 years old with active or convalescent COVID-19. The chain recombines TRBV28 with TRBJ1-2; 8 bases are a match to TRBD1. The CDR3 here is CASSLDRGSSGYTF. The CDR3 DNA reads TGTGCCAGCAGCCTCGACAGGGGTAGTTCTGGCTACACCTTC.